This entry is about one T cell receptor (beta chain). Its antigen is not identified. The CDR3 consists of 14 residues. Looked up from germline, CDR1 is SGHRS and CDR2 is YFSETQ. V dropped 4 bases and J dropped 0; count of bases not matched to a gene: 3. This entry comes from a study of T-cell reconstitution after alpha-beta-depleted transplantation in children. Study-level points and caveats: Surviving recipient T cells and thymic progenitors accounted for the high day-60 TCRbeta diversity observed in some patients. T-cell counts and diversity were attributed mostly to newly produced T cells one year after transplant.

A TCRbeta library incorporating unique molecular identifiers was prepared. TCRdb called the PCR reads again in MiXCR, with one record for every CDR3 protein. Of about 980,000 distinct CDR3 sequences listed, roughly 31% are singletons. J is TRBJ2-7 and V is TRBV5-1; 8 bases match TRBD1. The sequence came from a boy under two years old who had a stem cell transplant for SCID, so the T cells may come from the graft donor. The source was PBMCs, mostly from graft donor cells, collected 360 days after TCRalphabeta/CD19-depleted stem cell transplant. The CDR3 DNA sequence: TGCGCCAGCAGCGGACAGGGAGGCTCCTACGAGCAGTACTTC. It yields the protein CASSGQGGSYEQYF.